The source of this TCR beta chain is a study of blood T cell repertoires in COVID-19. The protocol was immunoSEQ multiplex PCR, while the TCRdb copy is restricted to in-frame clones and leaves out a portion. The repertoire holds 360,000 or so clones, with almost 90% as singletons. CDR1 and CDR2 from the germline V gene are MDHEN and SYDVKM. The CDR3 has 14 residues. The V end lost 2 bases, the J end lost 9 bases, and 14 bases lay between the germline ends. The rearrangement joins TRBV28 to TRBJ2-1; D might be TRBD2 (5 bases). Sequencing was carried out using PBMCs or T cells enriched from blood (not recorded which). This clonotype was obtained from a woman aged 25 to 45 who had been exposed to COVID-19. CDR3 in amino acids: CASSLRSDYLEQFF. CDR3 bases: TGTGCCAGCAGTTTACGGTCCGACTACCTTGAGCAGTTCTTC.